The 13 T cell receptor beta chains in this list originate from one sample, sequenced in a study of monozygotic twins with cystic fibrosis. Produced via immunoSEQ multiplex PCR; TCRdb's table is partial and in-frame only. The profile shows roughly 30,000 clones, more than 85% of them singletons. Sequenced input: blood. The receptors come from a girl aged 2 to 10 with cystic fibrosis.

The chain carries TRBV4-2 and TRBJ2-7; 7 bases agree with TRBD2. After removal of 0 bases from V and 1 base from J, the junction contained 0 bases not matched to a gene. The CDR3 length is 14 residues. Germline V gene sequence: CDR1 LGHNA, CDR2 YNFKEQ. CDR3 coding DNA: TGTGCCAGCAGCCAAGAGCGGGGGTCCTACGAGCAGTACTTC. Translation: CASSQERGSYEQYF.

This rearrangement joins TRBV11-1 to TRBJ2-3; 7 bases agree with TRBD1. Germline trimming cut 4 bases from V and 0 bases from J; bases unmatched to any gene: 4. This CDR3 comprises 15 residues. CDR1 is SGHAT, CDR2 FQDESV, per germline (reference sequence). This chain's CDR3 is CASSWGQPSTDTQYF. CDR3 coding DNA: TGTGCCAGCAGCTGGGGACAGCCTAGCACAGATACGCAGTATTTT.

This clone was detected once. The chain joins TRBV6-1 to TRBJ2-5, with D hard to call. The germline V and J ends were trimmed by 7 bases and 3 bases, with 3 bases remaining between them. CDR1 and CDR2 (germline): MNHNS, SASEGT. The CDR3 totals 10 residues. The CDR3 loop is CASMEETQYF. DNA for the CDR3: TGTGCCAGCATGGAAGAGACCCAGTACTTC.

This clone has only one observation. The V call is TRBV5-1, the J call TRBJ2-1, with 8 positions matching TRBD2. Per germline, CDR1 SGHRS and CDR2 YFSETQ. After removal of 4 bases from V and 5 bases from J, the junction contained 14 bases not matched to a gene. The CDR3 runs to 17 residues. DNA for the CDR3: TGCGCCAGCAGCGGGGGACTAGGCCTCTTTAGGGACAATGAGCAGTTCTTC. This encodes CASSGGLGLFRDNEQFF.

This chain uses TRBV6-5 with TRBJ2-7; weak D call: TRBD2 (5 bases). CDR3 length: 15 residues. V lost 2 bases and J lost 3, with 14 bases in between. CDR1 MNHEY and CDR2 SVGAGI come from the germline V gene. The DNA of the CDR3 is TGTGCCAGCAGTTACAGAGGGCAGAAATACTACGAGCAGTACTTC. This encodes CASSYRGQKYYEQYF.

The chain uses TRBV30 and TRBJ2-7, with TRBD2 identical over 8 bases. The CDR3 covers 15 residues. Germline V gives CDR1 GTSNPN, CDR2 SVGIG (reference sequence). V lost 0 bases, J lost 5 bases, and 9 bases stayed unmatched. CDR3 sequence reads: CAWSVGNSGINEQYF. The CDR3 nucleotides are TGTGCCTGGAGTGTAGGTAATAGCGGGATCAACGAGCAGTACTTC.

The chain couples TRBV5-8 to TRBJ1-3; D is unresolved. The CDR3 totals 13 residues. V was cut by 1 base and J by 4 bases, with 6 bases left in between. Looked up from germline, CDR1 is SGHTS and CDR2 is YDEGEE. CDR3 in DNA: TGTGCCAGCAGCTTGCAGTCAGGAAACACCATATATTTT. Its translation: CASSLQSGNTIYF.

The chain has TRBV2 and TRBJ1-5; unclear D gene. The germline V gene has CDR1 SNHLY and CDR2 FYNNEI. V was shortened by 2 bases and J by 2 bases, with 7 bases between the two germline ends. There are 14 residues in the CDR3. The CDR3 is CASSERTRNQPQHF. The CDR3 region has the DNA TGTGCCAGCAGTGAAAGGACTCGCAATCAGCCCCAGCATTTT.

This clone was recorded only once. V gene TRBV6-5 combines with J gene TRBJ1-5; a weak D match, TRBD1 (5 bases). Trimming pared 8 bases from V and 9 bases from J, leaving 23 bases between. Germline V gene lookup returns CDR1 MNHEY and CDR2 SVGAGI. The CDR3 is 15 amino acids. CDR3: CASPPGPMASPPQHF. The CDR3 coding sequence is TGTGCCAGCCCTCCGGGACCGATGGCTAGTCCGCCCCAGCATTTT.

The chain is built from TRBV9 and TRBJ2-2; D is possibly TRBD1 or TRBD2 (5 bases each). Between the trimmed V and J ends, which lost 2 bases and 0 bases, there was a span of 5 bases. The CDR3 sequence is 14 residues long. Germline V lookup: CDR1 SGDLS, CDR2 YYNGEE. The CDR3 DNA sequence: TGTGCCAGCAGCGTGGGGGCGAACACCGGGGAGCTGTTTTTT. It translates to CASSVGANTGELFF.

The J gene is TRBJ1-1, the V gene TRBV7-9; D call uncertain. Trimming cost V 2 bases and J 2 bases, with 6 bases left between them. The CDR3 is made up of 13 amino acids. The germline CDR1 and CDR2 sequences are SEHNR and FQNEAQ (reference sequence). The CDR3: CASSLPVNTEAFF. The CDR3 nucleotides read TGTGCCAGCAGCTTACCCGTAAACACTGAAGCTTTCTTT.

The V call is TRBV30, the J call TRBJ2-2; perhaps TRBD2 as D (5 bases). The ends were cut back, 0 bases at V and 7 bases at J, with 9 bases in the middle. CDR3 length equals 13 residues. From germline, CDR1 is GTSNPN and CDR2 SVGIG (reference sequence). CDR3 residues: CAWSVLAGGELFF. CDR3 nucleotides: TGTGCCTGGAGTGTACTGGCGGGCGGGGAGCTGTTTTTT.

The chain is built from TRBV15 and TRBJ1-2; D gene uncertain. Germline V CDR1 and CDR2: LNHNV, YYDKDF (reference sequence). V lost 0 bases to trimming and J lost 8 bases, with 10 bases between them. CDR3 length: 13 amino acids. The CDR3 sequence is CATSRDRPGGYTF. The CDR3 DNA is TGTGCCACCAGCAGAGATCGCCCAGGAGGCTACACCTTC.